This T cell receptor beta chain was found in a study of early T cells in non-severe SARS-CoV-2 infection. This CDR3 has 12 amino acids. The V end lost 2 bases, the J end lost 8 bases, and 9 bases lay between the germline ends. CDR1 and CDR2 from the germline V gene are SNHLY and FYNNEI. Using its own MiXCR run on the 5' RACE reads, TCRdb lists one record per CDR3 protein. The table shows 86,000 or so distinct CDR3 sequences, with over 12% occurring only once. The sequence was obtained from an adult who was a healthcare worker with PCR-confirmed SARS-CoV-2 infection or an uninfected control (not recorded which). Sequencing used whole blood. The chain uses TRBV2 and TRBJ1-2; the D gene is possibly TRBD1 (6 bases). This chain's CDR3 is CASSEKGVGYTF. Written as DNA, the CDR3 is TGTGCCAGCAGTGAAAAGGGGGTCGGCTACACCTTC.